Described below is a single T cell receptor beta chain sequence and its context. Naive-designated CD8 cells lacked CD45RO, were positively enriched for CCR7, and omitted terminally differentiated effector memory CD45RA+ cells. Profiled with immunoSEQ multiplex PCR; TCRdb holds only in-frame clones, not every one. Here the sample spans about 2.1 million clones, roughly 93% being singletons. These data come from a study of shared clonotypes between healthy human individuals. Study in general: Donor composition was a couple of women and three men, aged 18 to 49.

This receptor was obtained from a man younger than 35 in good health. Some clones in this sample may be carry-over from other donors' samples. Specimen: naive CD8+ T cells from PBMCs.

CDR3 DNA: TGCGCCAGCTTAATGGGGGGGGAGGACGCTGAAGCTTTCTTT. Translating it yields CASLMGGEDAEAFF. The V call is TRBV10-2, the J call TRBJ1-1; the D gene is possibly TRBD1 (5 bases). Germline V gives CDR1 WSHSY, CDR2 SAAADI. CDR3 length: 14 residues. The V and J ends lost 8 bases and 6 bases respectively, with 19 bases between them.